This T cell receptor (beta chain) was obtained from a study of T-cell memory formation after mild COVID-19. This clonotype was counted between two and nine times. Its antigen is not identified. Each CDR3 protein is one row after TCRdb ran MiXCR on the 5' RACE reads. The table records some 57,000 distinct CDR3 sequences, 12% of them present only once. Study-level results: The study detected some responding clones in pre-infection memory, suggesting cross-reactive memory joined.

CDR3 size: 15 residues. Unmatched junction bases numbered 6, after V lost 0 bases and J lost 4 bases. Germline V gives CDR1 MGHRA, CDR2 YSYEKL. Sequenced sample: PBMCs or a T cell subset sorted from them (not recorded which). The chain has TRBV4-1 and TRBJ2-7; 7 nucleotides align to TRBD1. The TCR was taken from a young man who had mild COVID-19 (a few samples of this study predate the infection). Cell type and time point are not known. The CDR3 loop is CASSQESPGGYEQYF. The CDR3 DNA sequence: TGCGCCAGCAGCCAAGAATCCCCAGGGGGATACGAGCAGTACTTC.